The 27 T cell receptor beta chains given below trace back to one sample, sequenced in a study of cytomegalovirus exposure and HLA in healthy donors. In the PCR, 60 Vbeta and 13 Jbeta primers were used. The data were produced by immunoSEQ multiplex PCR, yet TCRdb's version contains in-frame clones alone and is incomplete. This table has more than 95,000 clones, over 65% appearing once. Sample: PBMCs. The receptor set was obtained from a man aged 35 to 55 in good health and CMV-seropositive.

In its sample, this clone was seen a few times. The rearrangement uses TRBV7-9 and TRBJ1-4; 8 bases are shared with TRBD1. The CDR3 is made up of 16 amino acids. Per germline, CDR1 SEHNR and CDR2 FQNEAQ (reference sequence). J was trimmed by 2 bases and V by 2 bases; bases with no gene match: 4. CDR3 bases: TGTGCCAGCAGCTTACTCTCAGGGGGCACTAATGAAAAACTGTTTTTT. This encodes CASSLLSGGTNEKLFF.

The chain couples TRBV5-6 to TRBJ2-1, with TRBD2 as a possible D gene (7 bases). V was clipped by 5 bases and J by 5 bases, with 14 bases between them. This CDR3 contains 14 residues. Germline CDR1 and CDR2: SGHDT and YYEEEE. The CDR3 DNA reads as TGTGCCAGCAGAGATTGGGGGGGCAACAATGAGCAGTTCTTC. This translates into CASRDWGGNNEQFF.

The chain employs TRBV5-5 and TRBJ2-2; 7 bases are shared with TRBD2. The CDR3 spans 15 residues. Trimming cost V 2 bases and J 4 bases; bases outside gene matches: 5. Germline CDR1 and CDR2: SGHKS and YYEKEE (reference sequence). CDR3: CASSFGGGVTGELFF. The CDR3 DNA follows: TGTGCCAGCAGCTTTGGGGGAGGGGTCACCGGGGAGCTGTTTTTT.

The CDR3 region is CASSSGGYKETQYF. The DNA for the CDR3 is TGTGCCAGCAGCTCAGGGGGGTACAAAGAGACCCAGTACTTC. The chain uses TRBV5-6 and TRBJ2-5; D possibly corresponds to TRBD1 (7 bases). Germline lookup yields CDR1 SGHDT and CDR2 YYEEEE. This CDR3 has 14 amino acids. Trimming took off 3 bases at V and 3 bases at J, with 12 bases between the two ends.

The chain uses TRBV10-3 and TRBJ2-3; 8 bases fit TRBD2. The CDR3 covers 15 residues. Germline values: CDR1 ENHRY, CDR2 SYGVKD. Losses at the gene ends were 2 bases for V and 3 bases for J; bases not matched to a gene: 4. CDR3 amino acids: CAISEIAGGTDTQYF. DNA of the CDR3: TGTGCCATCAGTGAGATCGCGGGGGGAACAGATACGCAGTATTTT.

The genes are TRBV28 and TRBJ2-2, with D unresolved. The CDR3 is 13 amino acids. Per the germline V gene, CDR1 is MDHEN and CDR2 is SYDVKM. Trimming removed 4 bases at V and 3 bases at J, with 6 bases between. The CDR3, as DNA: TGTGCCAGCAGTTCCACTTACACCGGGGAGCTGTTTTTT. It translates to CASSSTYTGELFF.

The J gene is TRBJ2-1, the V gene TRBV5-1; TRBD2 might be the D (5 bases). In germline, CDR1 is SGHRS, CDR2 YFSETQ. The CDR3 totals 15 residues. Trimming pared 0 bases from V and 4 bases from J, leaving 11 bases between. CDR3 sequence (DNA): TGCGCCAGCAGCTTGGACGGGATCCCATACAATGAGCAGTTCTTC. Amino acids: CASSLDGIPYNEQFF.

The sample holds a few counts of this clone. The chain combines TRBV7-2 with TRBJ2-7, with 14 bases lining up with TRBD2. The germline gives CDR1 SGHTA, CDR2 FQGNSA. The CDR3 is made up of 16 amino acids. Unmatched junction bases numbered 11, after V lost 4 bases and J lost 9 bases. The CDR3 spells CASSSGLAGGVGGQYF. CDR3 nucleotide sequence: TGTGCCAGCAGCTCCGGACTAGCGGGGGGTGTCGGGGGGCAGTACTTC.

The chain has TRBV11-3 and TRBJ1-2; a weak D match, TRBD1 (5 bases). V lost 5 bases, J lost 7 bases, and 17 bases lay in between. The CDR3 spans 14 residues. Germline V gene lookup returns CDR1 SGHNT and CDR2 YENEEA. The CDR3 sequence is CASSLTIQGGGYTF. The CDR3 DNA is TGTGCCAGCAGCCTTACAATCCAGGGAGGTGGCTACACCTTC.

The chain recombines TRBV5-6 with TRBJ1-2; D gene unclear. The CDR3 consists of 13 residues. In germline, CDR1 is SGHDT, CDR2 YYEEEE. Deletions cut 0 bases from V and 4 bases from J, with 7 bases between. The CDR3 bases are TGTGCCAGCAGCTTGGGAGGTGTCTATGGCTACACCTTC. It encodes CASSLGGVYGYTF.

The chain employs TRBV7-2 and TRBJ2-5; tentatively, D is TRBD1 (6 bases). Trimming took 6 bases from V and 4 from J, leaving 15 bases between them. This CDR3 is 14 amino acids long. Germline V CDR1 and CDR2: SGHTA, FQGNSA. As DNA, the CDR3 is TGTGCCAGCAGTCCCGACAGGTGGTTAGAGACCCAGTACTTC. It specifies CASSPDRWLETQYF.

The chain carries TRBV29-1 and TRBJ2-3; D might be TRBD2 (5 bases). Per the germline V gene, CDR1 is SQVTM and CDR2 is ANQGSEA. CDR3 length equals 16 residues. The germline V and J ends were trimmed by 3 bases and 2 bases, with 18 bases remaining between them. CDR3 in amino acids: CSVEERVKGPTDTQYF. The CDR3 DNA sequence: TGCAGCGTTGAGGAGAGGGTGAAGGGCCCCACAGATACGCAGTATTTT.

The rearrangement uses TRBV7-6 and TRBJ2-1; weak D call: TRBD1 (6 bases). Trimming stripped 5 bases from V and 0 bases from J, with 17 bases between. Germline CDR1 reads SGHVS; CDR2 reads FNYEAQ. The CDR3 is 17 amino acids. In DNA form, the CDR3 reads TGTGCCAGCAGCCAACCGCGGACAGATAGCTCCTACAATGAGCAGTTCTTC. Encoded protein: CASSQPRTDSSYNEQFF.

This clone occurred once. The chain uses TRBV30 and TRBJ1-1, with D hard to call. Germline CDR1 and CDR2: GTSNPN and SVGIG (reference sequence). The CDR3 is 13 residues long. The V end was cut by 0 bases, the J end by 4 bases, with 9 bases between. The CDR3 nucleotides are TGTGCCTGGAGTGTACGACTGTCCACTGAAGCTTTCTTT. It specifies CAWSVRLSTEAFF.

The V call is TRBV7-9, the J call TRBJ2-7; a possible D gene is TRBD2 (6 bases). The CDR3 is 12 amino acids. Germline V CDR1 and CDR2: SEHNR, FQNEAQ (reference sequence). Trimming removed 4 bases from V and 7 bases from J, with 11 bases in between. In DNA form, the CDR3 reads TGTGCCAGCAGCTGGGCGGGGAGGGAGCAGTACTTC. Its protein is CASSWAGREQYF.

This CDR3 reads CAWSRRGLAGGRRDTQYF. DNA of the CDR3: TGTGCCTGGAGTAGAAGGGGACTAGCGGGGGGGCGAAGAGATACGCAGTATTTT. The chain combines TRBV30 with TRBJ2-3, with 16 bases fitting TRBD2. The CDR3 extends over 18 amino acids. Germline assignment: CDR1 GTSNPN and CDR2 SVGIG (reference sequence). The junction had 10 bases not matched to a gene; V was cut back by 2 bases and J by 5 bases.

V gene TRBV7-9 combines with J gene TRBJ2-1, with 10 positions matching TRBD2. Germline values: CDR1 SEHNR, CDR2 FQNEAQ (reference sequence). This CDR3 comprises 14 residues. The V segment lost 3 bases and the J segment 9 bases; nucleotides outside the gene matches: 5. CDR3 nucleotide sequence: TGTGCCAGCAGCTTCCAGGGGACTAGCGCTGAGCAGTTCTTC. It encodes CASSFQGTSAEQFF. Filled out from reference TRBV7-9 and TRBJ2-1, the complete variable domain reads DTGVSQNPRHKITKRGQNVTFRCDPISEHNRLYWYRQTLGQGPEFLTYFQNEAQLEKSRLLSDRFSAERPKGSFSTLEIQRTEQGDSAMYLCASSFQGTSAEQFFGPGTRLTVL.

This sequence joins TRBV6-5 and TRBJ1-6, with TRBD1 matching 10 bases. The germline gives CDR1 MNHEY, CDR2 SVGAGI. The V gene end was trimmed by 5 bases and the J gene end by 10 bases; junction bases not matched to a gene: 8. CDR3 size: 15 residues. CDR3 DNA sequence: TGTGCCAGCAGTCCTACCGGGACAGGGGAATCACCCCTCCACTTT. Protein: CASSPTGTGESPLHF.

This chain uses TRBV2 with TRBJ2-7, with 9 bases fitting TRBD1. V shed 6 bases, J shed 3 bases, and the junction held 3 bases outside the gene matches. The CDR3 has 13 residues. Germline V lookup: CDR1 SNHLY, CDR2 FYNNEI. The CDR3 DNA reads as TGTGCCAGCAGGAGACAGGGGGTCTACGAGCAGTACTTC. It encodes CASRRQGVYEQYF.

The chain links TRBV7-2 to TRBJ2-3; D gene uncertain. V was shortened by 2 bases and J by 4 bases, with 10 bases between the two germline ends. The CDR3 runs 14 residues. Germline-derived CDR1 and CDR2 are SGHTA and FQGNSA. The CDR3: CASSLSGSPDTQYF. The DNA for the CDR3 is TGTGCCAGCAGCTTATCGGGTAGCCCAGATACGCAGTATTTT.

With respect to this clone: The junction departs from germline at one end; a sequencing error may be responsible. V is TRBV18 and J is TRBJ2-6; D is possibly TRBD1 (5 bases). The germline V gene has CDR1 KGHSH and CDR2 LQKENI. The CDR3 consists of 17 residues. CDR3 residues: CASSFTLIYSGANGLTF. DNA for the CDR3: TGTGCCAGCTCATTCACCCTAATATACTCTGGGGCCAACGGCCTGACTTTC.

V and J are TRBV9 and TRBJ1-2; 12 bases fit TRBD1. Germline V gene sequence: CDR1 SGDLS, CDR2 YYNGEE. CDR3 length equals 15 residues. V shed 2 bases, J shed 3 bases, and the junction held 2 bases outside the gene matches. The CDR3 region has the DNA TGTGCCAGCAGCGTGGGACAGGGGGCTGACTATGGCTACACCTTC. It yields the protein CASSVGQGADYGYTF.

In regard to this clone: At one end, the junction sequence differs from germline, possibly due to a read error. This rearrangement joins TRBV18 to TRBJ2-4; no clear D. There are 15 residues in the CDR3. Looked up from germline, CDR1 is KGHSH and CDR2 is LQKENI. The CDR3 DNA reads as TGTGCCAGCTCACCCCCCGAATCTACCAAAAACAGTCAGTACTTC. Its protein product is CASSPPESTKNSQYF. The full variable domain, rest sourced from reference TRBV18 and TRBJ2-4, is NAGVMQNPRHLVRRRGQEARLRCSPMKGHSHVYWYRQLPEEGLKFMVYLQKENIIDESGMPKERFSAEFPKEGPSILRIQQVVRGDSAAYFCASSPPESTKNSQYFGAGTRLSVL.

Here the CDR3 reads CASSPSDTEAFF. The CDR3 DNA reads TGTGCCAGCTCCCCCTCTGACACTGAAGCTTTCTTT. The rearrangement joins TRBV5-4 to TRBJ1-1; D remains unclear. CDR3 length: 12 amino acids. The ends were cut back, 7 bases at V and 3 bases at J, with 10 bases in the middle. From germline, CDR1 is SGHNT and CDR2 YYREEE (reference sequence).

The rearrangement joins TRBV4-2 to TRBJ1-4; D may be TRBD1 (6 bases). There are 16 residues in the CDR3. Germline CDR1 is LGHNA and CDR2 is YNFKEQ. V lost 0 bases and J lost 7, with 15 bases in between. The CDR3 spells CASSQDDWGRLEKLFF. CDR3 nucleotide sequence: TGTGCCAGCAGCCAAGATGATTGGGGGCGCCTTGAAAAACTGTTTTTT.

The J gene is TRBJ2-5, the V gene TRBV5-4; 10 bases match TRBD1. Trimming cost V 4 bases and J 5 bases; bases outside gene matches: 11. The CDR3 is 16 residues long. The germline gives CDR1 SGHNT, CDR2 YYREEE (reference sequence). The CDR3 reads CASSPDRGRAEETQYF. CDR3 bases: TGTGCCAGCAGCCCCGACAGGGGGCGCGCGGAGGAGACCCAGTACTTC.

The J gene is TRBJ2-1, the V gene TRBV6-1; TRBD2 agrees at 12 bases. Germline V gives CDR1 MNHNS, CDR2 SASEGT. The CDR3 extends over 15 amino acids. V trimming: 3 bases; J trimming: 8 bases; junction bases outside the gene matches: 5. CDR3 amino acids: CASSDLAGGRDEQFF. The CDR3 coding sequence is TGTGCCAGCAGTGACCTAGCGGGGGGGCGCGATGAGCAGTTCTTC.